The clone carrying this T cell receptor beta chain was found many times. This entry is derived from a study of human T cells and chemical hapten exposure. TCRdb redid the calling of the RACE reads with MiXCR, one entry per CDR3 protein. The repertoire holds about 340,000 distinct CDR3 sequences, with 5.5% to 8% as singletons. Indicated time point: patch test 1, 2 weeks after DPC sensitization. Treatment denoted: therapeutic diphenylcyclopropenone sensitization with weekly scalp DPC. Deletions cut 11 bases from V and 1 base from J, with 12 bases between. Germline assignment: CDR1 ENHRY and CDR2 SYGVKD. The CDR3 sequence is 12 residues long.

This specimen was whole blood, taken in connection with sensitization to the hapten diphenylcyclopropenone (DPC). This clonotype was sampled from a young woman with alopecia areata. Some clones in this sample may be carry-over from other donors' samples. The rearrangement links TRBV10-3 to TRBJ2-7, with a possible D match to TRBD2 (5 bases). The CDR3 bases are TGTGCCTCAGCGGAAGGATCCTACGAGCAGTACTTC. Translated, it gives CASAEGSYEQYF.